This record covers a single T cell receptor beta chain. Its antigen is still unknown. Sequencing used immunoSEQ multiplex PCR; TCRdb keeps in-frame clones, though not all of them. The sample shows 8,700 or so clones, around 50% of them seen only once. Losses at the gene ends were 7 bases for V and 5 bases for J; bases not matched to a gene: 8. The CDR3 is 14 residues long. The germline V gene encodes CDR1 SQVTM and CDR2 ANQGSEA. The archived tumor blocks came from patients without neoadjuvant therapy before resection. This record comes from a study of CXCR4 blockade with PD-1 therapy in pancreatic cancer. Study-wide results and limits: Convergent selection by common tumor antigens was suggested by nucleotide rearrangement counts.

The J gene is TRBJ2-3, the V gene TRBV29-1, with 11 positions matching TRBD2. The source is a human donor with pancreatic ductal adenocarcinoma. Material: tumor tissue. Here the CDR3 reads CSGGLAGGGDTQYF. CDR3 coding DNA: TGCAGCGGGGGCCTAGCGGGAGGAGGAGATACGCAGTATTTT.